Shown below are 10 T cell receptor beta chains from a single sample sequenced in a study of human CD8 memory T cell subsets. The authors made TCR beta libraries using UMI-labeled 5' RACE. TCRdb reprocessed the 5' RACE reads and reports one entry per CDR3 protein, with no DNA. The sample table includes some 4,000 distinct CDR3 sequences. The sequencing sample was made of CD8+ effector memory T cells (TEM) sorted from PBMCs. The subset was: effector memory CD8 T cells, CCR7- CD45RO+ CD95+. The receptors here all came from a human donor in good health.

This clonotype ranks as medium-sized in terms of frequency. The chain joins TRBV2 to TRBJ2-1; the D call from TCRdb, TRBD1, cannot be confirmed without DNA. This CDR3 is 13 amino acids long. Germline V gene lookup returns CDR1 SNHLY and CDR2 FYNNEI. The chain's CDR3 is CASRERGGDEQFF.

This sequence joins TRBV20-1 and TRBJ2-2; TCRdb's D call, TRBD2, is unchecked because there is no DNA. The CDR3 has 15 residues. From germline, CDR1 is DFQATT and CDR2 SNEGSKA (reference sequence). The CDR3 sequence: CSAEGVSGLTGELFF.

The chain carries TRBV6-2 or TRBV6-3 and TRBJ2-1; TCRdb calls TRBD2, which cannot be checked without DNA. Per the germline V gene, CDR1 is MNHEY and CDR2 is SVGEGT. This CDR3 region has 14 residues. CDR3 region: CASREEGAYNEQFF.

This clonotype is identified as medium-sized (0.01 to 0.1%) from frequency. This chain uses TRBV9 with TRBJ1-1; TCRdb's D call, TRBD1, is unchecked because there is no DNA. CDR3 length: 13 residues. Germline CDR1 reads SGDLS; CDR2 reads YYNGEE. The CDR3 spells CASSGGVNTEAFF.

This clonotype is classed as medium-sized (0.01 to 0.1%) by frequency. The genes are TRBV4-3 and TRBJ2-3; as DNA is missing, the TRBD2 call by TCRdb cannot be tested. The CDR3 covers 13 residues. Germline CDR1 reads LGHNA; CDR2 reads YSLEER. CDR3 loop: CASSRWRADTQYF.

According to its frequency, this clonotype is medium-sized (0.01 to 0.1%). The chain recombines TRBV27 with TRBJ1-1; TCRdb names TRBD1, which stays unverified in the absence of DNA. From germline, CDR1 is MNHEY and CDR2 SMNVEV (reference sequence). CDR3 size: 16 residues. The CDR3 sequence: CASSPILTGAGTEAFF.

This chain's CDR3 is CASSEALGGNQPQHF. The gene calls are TRBV6-1 and TRBJ1-5. Germline CDR1 MNHNS, CDR2 SASEGT. The CDR3 length is 15 residues.

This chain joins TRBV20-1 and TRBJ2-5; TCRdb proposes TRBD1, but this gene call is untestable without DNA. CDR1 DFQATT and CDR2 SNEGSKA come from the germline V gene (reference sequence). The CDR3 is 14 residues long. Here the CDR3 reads CSARAGDIKETQYF.

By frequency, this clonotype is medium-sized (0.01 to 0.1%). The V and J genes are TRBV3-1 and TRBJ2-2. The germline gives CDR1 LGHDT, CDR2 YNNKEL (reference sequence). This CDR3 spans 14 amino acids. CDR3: CASSQDTSPGELFF.

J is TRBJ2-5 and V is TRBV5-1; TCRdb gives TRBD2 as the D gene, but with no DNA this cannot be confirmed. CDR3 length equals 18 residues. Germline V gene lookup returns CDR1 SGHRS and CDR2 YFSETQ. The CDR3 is CASSPEAAGGPSEETQYF.